This entry is about one T cell receptor beta chain. Its antigen is not identified. This CDR3 is built from 15 residues. Germline V gene lookup returns CDR1 MNHEY and CDR2 SVGAGI. Losses at the gene ends were 5 bases for V and 5 bases for J; bases not matched to a gene: 7. Assay: immunoSEQ multiplex PCR; the TCRdb copy retains only in-frame clones and omits some. The table records 20,000 to 25,000 clones, roughly 73% of them present only once. This specimen belongs to a study of vaccination effects on CD4 cells after COVID-19. General study findings and limits: Only a few convalescent patients and no early post-infection timepoints featured in the study.

The ViraFEST assay expanded antigen-specific CD4+ T cells with viral peptide pools before sequencing. The authors isolated CD4+ T cells after about eleven days of culture. The healthy vaccine recipients, who had no prior SARS-CoV-2 infection, showed negative nucleocapsid antibodies. The material was CD4+ T cells from PBMCs cultured with HCoV-NL63 spike peptides, obtained before COVID-19 vaccination. The sequence was obtained from a human donor who received a COVID-19 vaccine. V usage is TRBV6-5 and J usage is TRBJ2-5; 11 bases align to TRBD1. The CDR3 bases are TGTGCCAGCAGTACGGACAGGGGGCGCGGGGAGACCCAGTACTTC. It translates to CASSTDRGRGETQYF.